These T cell receptor beta chains were read from a single sample in a study of CD8 T cells in ankylosing spondylitis. TCRdb re-called the 5' RACE reads through MiXCR, storing one row per CDR3 protein. The sample contains about 140,000 distinct CDR3 sequences, 30% to 40% of which appear only once. Sequences were obtained from synovial fluid, either unsorted or a sorted T cell fraction (not recorded which). These receptors all come from a male donor with ankylosing spondylitis. CDR3s include the opening cysteine and the closing phenylalanine or tryptophan. A D gene is named only where the DNA matches it firmly. Size is omitted from some rows. Given values are once, few, many or a class for expanded clones.

J gene	D gene	clone size	V gene	CDR3 DNA	CDR3 protein
TRBJ2-3	TRBD1	NA	TRBV5-6	TGTGCCAGCAGCACAGGACAGGGAAGAGATACGCAGTATTTT	CASSTGQGRDTQYF
TRBJ2-7	TRBD2	NA	TRBV20-1	TGCAGTGCTGGTATGGAGCGGGGTCTTAGGTACGAGCAGTACTTC	CSAGMERGLRYEQYF
TRBJ2-5	NA	NA	TRBV5-6	TGTGCCAGCAGCCGGAGAGGGGGGGGCGAGACCCAGTACTTC	CASSRRGGGETQYF
TRBJ1-2	TRBD1	NA	TRBV10-3	TGTGCCATCAGGGGACAGAGCTATGGCTACACCTTC	CAIRGQSYGYTF
TRBJ2-1	NA	NA	TRBV12-3/TRBV12-4	TGTGCCAGCAGTTTGCTTATCCCCCCCGGGTTCTTC	CASSLLIPPGFF
TRBJ1-1	NA	NA	TRBV6-5	TGTGCCAGCAGTTATTCTAGAGGGGGGGGGATCACTGAAGCTTTCTTT	CASSYSRGGGITEAFF
TRBJ1-5	NA	few	TRBV20-1	TGCAGTGCTAGAGATATTATAGCCAGGGGTGGGAGCAATCAGCCCCAGCATTTT	CSARDIIARGGSNQPQHF
TRBJ1-6	NA	few	TRBV27	TGTGCCAGCAGTTCCTCAGGGAAAAATTCACCCCTCCACTTT	CASSSSGKNSPLHF
TRBJ2-1	TRBD2	NA	TRBV12-3/TRBV12-4	TGTGCCAGCACCCTCGGGGGGTCCTACAATGAGCAGTTCTTC	CASTLGGSYNEQFF
TRBJ2-3	TRBD2	NA	TRBV7-9	TGTGCCAGCAGCTCCGGGACTAGTCTGGATACGCAGTATTTT	CASSSGTSLDTQYF